Shown below are 8 T cell receptor beta chains from a single sample sequenced in a study of cytomegalovirus exposure and HLA in healthy donors. Both 60 Vbeta primers and 13 Jbeta primers went into the PCR. The table came from immunoSEQ multiplex PCR; TCRdb's copy has only in-frame clones and leaves some out. The sample carries 100,000 to 140,000 clones, over 60% recorded once. The sample comprised PBMCs. These receptor sequences come from a male donor in good health and CMV-seronegative.

Concerning this clone: The junction differs from germline at one of its ends, possibly a read error. This chain joins TRBV5-1 and TRBJ2-7; TRBD2 matches at 9 bases. CDR3 length: 15 residues. CDR1 is SGHRS, CDR2 YFSETQ, per germline. DNA for the CDR3: TGCGCCAGCAGTTCTAGCGGGGAGAGCTCCTACGCGCAGTACTTC. Residues: CASSSSGESSYAQYF.

This clone was detected only once. In DNA, the CDR3 is TGTGCCAGCAGCTTACAGGGAAGGACAGATACGCAGTATTTT. The encoded protein is CASSLQGRTDTQYF. The rearrangement links TRBV11-3 to TRBJ2-3; tentatively, D is TRBD1 (5 bases). The CDR3 sequence is 14 residues long. Germline CDR1 is SGHNT and CDR2 is YENEEA. With 2 bases removed from V and 3 bases from J, the gap between germline ends came to 9 bases. Full variable domain (rest looked up from reference TRBV11-3 and TRBJ2-3): EAGVVQSPRYKIIEKKQPVAFWCNPISGHNTLYWYLQNLGQGPELLIRYENEEAVDDSQLPKDRFSAERLKGVDSTLKIQPAELGDSAVYLCASSLQGRTDTQYFGPGTRLTVL.

Relative to its sample, this clone is medium-sized. The V and J genes are TRBV6-1 and TRBJ2-6, with D possibly matching TRBD1 (6 bases). The CDR3 has 15 amino acids. The V end lost 4 bases, the J end lost 1 base, and 8 bases lay between the germline ends. Germline assignment: CDR1 MNHNS and CDR2 SASEGT. CDR3: CASSVTGSGANVLTF. As DNA, the CDR3 is TGTGCCAGCAGTGTCACAGGGTCTGGGGCCAACGTCCTGACTTTC.

The rearrangement joins TRBV18 to TRBJ2-7; 8 bases are shared with TRBD1. J was trimmed by 1 base and V by 2 bases; bases with no gene match: 13. The CDR3 totals 18 residues. Germline V gene data show CDR1 as KGHSH and CDR2 as LQKENI. The chain's CDR3 is CASSPTGPSTGASYEQYF. The CDR3 bases are TGTGCCAGCTCACCAACAGGACCTTCGACAGGGGCGTCCTACGAGCAGTACTTC.

This clone was seen a few times. This chain links TRBV13 with TRBJ2-7; D is uncertain. Germline assignment: CDR1 PRHDT and CDR2 FYEKMQ (reference sequence). This CDR3 spans 15 amino acids. Trimming removed 4 bases from V and 2 bases from J, with 15 bases in between. The CDR3 region has the DNA TGTGCCAGCAGCTCCCGCATCAGAGGTCCCTACGAGCAGTACTTC. This sequence encodes CASSSRIRGPYEQYF. Variable domain in full (rest from reference TRBV13 and TRBJ2-7): AAGVIQSPRHLIKEKRETATLKCYPIPRHDTVYWYQQGPGQDPQFLISFYEKMQSDKGSIPDRFSAQQFSDYHSELNMSSLELGDSALYFCASSSRIRGPYEQYFGPGTRLTVT.

V and J are TRBV7-2 and TRBJ2-7; D gene uncertain. Per the germline V gene, CDR1 is SGHTA and CDR2 is FQGNSA. The ends were cut back, 1 base at V and 2 bases at J, with 9 bases in the middle. The CDR3 runs 14 residues. The CDR3 DNA reads as TGTGCCAGCAGCTTAGATGGCGGAACCTACGAGCAGTACTTC. Its protein is CASSLDGGTYEQYF.

In its sample, this clone was seen a few times. The rearrangement joins TRBV28 to TRBJ1-2, with 10 bases lining up with TRBD1. V dropped 6 bases and J dropped 2; count of bases not matched to a gene: 0. Germline V gene data show CDR1 as MDHEN and CDR2 as SYDVKM. CDR3 length equals 13 residues. The CDR3 loop is CASRTGGNYGYTF. Here the CDR3 DNA reads TGTGCCAGCAGGACAGGGGGCAACTATGGCTACACCTTC.

The chain is built from TRBV5-6 and TRBJ2-1; possibly TRBD2 for D (5 bases). CDR3 length: 14 amino acids. Germline V gene sequence: CDR1 SGHDT, CDR2 YYEEEE. Between the trimmed V and J ends, which lost 0 bases and 3 bases, there was a span of 7 bases. CDR3 in DNA: TGTGCCAGCAGCTTGGGGGAGATCTACAATGAGCAGTTCTTC. Protein sequence: CASSLGEIYNEQFF.